This paragraph covers one T cell receptor (beta chain) sequence. The junction departs from germline at one end; a sequencing error may be responsible. This record comes from a study of blood T cell repertoires in COVID-19. About the study: T cells, B-cell-depleted T cells, or PBMCs supplied cDNA or gDNA.

Participants were aged about 18 to 90 years, lived in 24 US areas, and enrolled virtually. Cohort allocation depended upon clinical history that participants reported. The study counted Cohort 3 donors as recovered given two negative PCRs, clearance, or symptom resolution. The CDR3 sequence is 13 residues long. CDR1 and CDR2 (germline): LNHDA, SQIVND (reference sequence). TCRdb's copy holds only in-frame clones and misses some; the assay was immunoSEQ multiplex PCR. The profile covers roughly 520,000 clones, with 70% to 90% appearing a single time and 1.5% to 2% taken by the ten largest. The V and J genes are TRBV19 and TRBJ1-1; D is unclear. Sequencing input: PBMCs or T cells enriched from blood (not recorded which). The origin of this receptor is a woman aged 40-49 years who had recovered from COVID-19. The CDR3 protein is CASSILVGLGQIF. CDR3 DNA: TGTGCCAGTAGTATTCTAGTCGGCCTCGGTCAGATCTTT.